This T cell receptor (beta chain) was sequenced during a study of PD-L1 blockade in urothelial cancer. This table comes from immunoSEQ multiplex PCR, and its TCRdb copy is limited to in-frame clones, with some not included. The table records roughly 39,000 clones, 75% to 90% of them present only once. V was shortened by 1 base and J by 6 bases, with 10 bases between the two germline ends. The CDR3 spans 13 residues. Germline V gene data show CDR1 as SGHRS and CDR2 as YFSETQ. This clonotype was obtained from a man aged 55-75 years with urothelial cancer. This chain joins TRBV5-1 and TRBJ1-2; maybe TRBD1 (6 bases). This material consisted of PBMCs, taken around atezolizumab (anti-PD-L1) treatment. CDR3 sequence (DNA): TGCGCCAGCAGCTTGAAACAGGGTGATGGCTACACCTTC. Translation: CASSLKQGDGYTF. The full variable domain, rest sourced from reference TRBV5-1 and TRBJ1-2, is KAGVTQTPRYLIKTRGQQVTLSCSPISGHRSVSWYQQTPGQGLQFLFEYFSETQRNKGNFPGRFSGRQFSNSRSEMNVSTLELGDSALYLCASSLKQGDGYTFGSGTRLTVV.